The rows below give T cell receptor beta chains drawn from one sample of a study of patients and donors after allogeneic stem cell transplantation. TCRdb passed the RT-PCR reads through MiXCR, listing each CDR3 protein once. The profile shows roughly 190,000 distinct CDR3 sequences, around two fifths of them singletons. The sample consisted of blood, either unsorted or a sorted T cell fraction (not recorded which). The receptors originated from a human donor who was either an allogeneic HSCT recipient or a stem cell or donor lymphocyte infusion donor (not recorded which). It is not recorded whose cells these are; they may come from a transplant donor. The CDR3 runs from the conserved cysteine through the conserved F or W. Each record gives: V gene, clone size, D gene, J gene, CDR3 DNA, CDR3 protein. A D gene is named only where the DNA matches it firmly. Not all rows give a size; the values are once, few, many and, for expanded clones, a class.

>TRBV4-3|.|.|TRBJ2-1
TGCGCCAGCAGCCCATTACGGGAGAACAATGAGCAGTTCTTC
CASSPLRENNEQFF
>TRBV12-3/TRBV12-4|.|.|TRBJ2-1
TGTGCCAGCAGTCCGGTGACTAGGGGCCATGAGCAGTTCTTC
CASSPVTRGHEQFF
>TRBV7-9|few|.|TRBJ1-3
TGTGCCAGCAGCCTTGAGGGGGGTCCTGGAAACACCATATATTTT
CASSLEGGPGNTIYF
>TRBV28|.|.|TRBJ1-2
TGTGCCAGCAGTTTATTTCAAAGGGGCCCCTATGGCTACACCTTC
CASSLFQRGPYGYTF
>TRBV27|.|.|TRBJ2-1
TGTGCCAGCAGTTTGGCAGGACAGCCTCGCTCCTACAATGAGCAGTTCTTC
CASSLAGQPRSYNEQFF
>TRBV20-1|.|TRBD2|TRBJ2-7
TGCAGTGCTAGAGTCCCGGGACTAGCGGAATACGAGCAGTACTTC
CSARVPGLAEYEQYF
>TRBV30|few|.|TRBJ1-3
TGTGCCTGGGGGAAGACAGTTCTCTCTGGAAACACCATATATTTT
CAWGKTVLSGNTIYF
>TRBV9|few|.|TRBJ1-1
TGTGCCAGCAGCGTAGTGGCAGCACCTGCTAACACTGAAGCTTTCTTT
CASSVVAAPANTEAFF
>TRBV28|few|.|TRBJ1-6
TGTGCCAGCAGTTTCCCCGATCACAGGTCCAATTCACCCCTCCACTTT
CASSFPDHRSNSPLHF
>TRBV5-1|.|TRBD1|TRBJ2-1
TGCGCCAGCAGCTTGGCACTCGGGACAGCCAATGAGCAGTTCTTC
CASSLALGTANEQFF
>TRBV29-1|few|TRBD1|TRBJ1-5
TGCAGCGTCGTGGACAGGGGCTACAATCAGCCCCAGCATTTT
CSVVDRGYNQPQHF
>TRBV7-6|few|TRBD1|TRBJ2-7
TGTGCCAGCAGCTCTTCCGGACAGGGTTGGGACGAGCAGTACTTC
CASSSSGQGWDEQYF
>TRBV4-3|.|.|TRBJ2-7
TGCGCCAGCAGCCGAGATTCGGGGACCGGGTACGAGCAGTACTTC
CASSRDSGTGYEQYF
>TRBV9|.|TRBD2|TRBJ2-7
TGTGCCAGCAGCTTTCAGACGGGGACTAGAGGGTACGAGCAGTACTTC
CASSFQTGTRGYEQYF
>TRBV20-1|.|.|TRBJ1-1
TGCAGTGCCACCCTGGGGGATAACACTGAAGCTTTCTTT
CSATLGDNTEAFF
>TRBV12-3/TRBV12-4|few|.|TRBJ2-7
TGTGCCAGCAGTTTATGGGCCCCGGCGCAAAACTACTACGAGCAGTACTTC
CASSLWAPAQNYYEQYF
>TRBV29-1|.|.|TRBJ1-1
TGCAGCGTTGAAGTCGGTAAGGGAACTGAAGCTTTCTTT
CSVEVGKGTEAFF
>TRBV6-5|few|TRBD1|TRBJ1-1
TGTGCCAGCACGGGGACAGAGAACACTGAAGCTTTCTTT
CASTGTENTEAFF
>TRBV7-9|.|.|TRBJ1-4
TGTGCCAGCAGCCTTCGGGGTGAAAATGAAAAACTGTTTTTT
CASSLRGENEKLFF
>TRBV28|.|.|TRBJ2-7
TGTGCCAGCTACAGCCCGGACTCCTACGAGCAGTACTTC
CASYSPDSYEQYF
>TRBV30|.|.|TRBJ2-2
TGTGCCTGGAACCAAATGGAATACACCGGGGAGCTGTTTTTT
CAWNQMEYTGELFF
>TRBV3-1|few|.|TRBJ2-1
TGTGCCAGCAGCCCGTGGGGGCGGGAGTATCATGAGCAGTTCTTC
CASSPWGREYHEQFF
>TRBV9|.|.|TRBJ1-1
TGTGCCAGCAGCGAGTCTCTAACGAACACTGAAGCTTTCTTT
CASSESLTNTEAFF
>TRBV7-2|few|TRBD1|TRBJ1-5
TGTGCCAGCAGCCGACAGGGAACGAATCAGCCCCAGCATTTT
CASSRQGTNQPQHF
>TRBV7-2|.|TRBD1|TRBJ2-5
TGTGCCAGCAGCTTAAAGACAGGGTCAGAGACCCAGTACTTC
CASSLKTGSETQYF
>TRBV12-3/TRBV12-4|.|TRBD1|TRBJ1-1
TGTGCCAGCAGTCCGGACAGGGCCCCGGTATTCGCTTTCTTT
CASSPDRAPVFAFF
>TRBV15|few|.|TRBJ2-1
TGTGCCACCAGGGGGAGAGGACCCTACAATGAGCAGTTCTTC
CATRGRGPYNEQFF
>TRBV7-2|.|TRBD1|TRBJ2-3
TGTGCCAGCAGCACCGACAGGGGGCGAAGAGATACGCAGTATTTT
CASSTDRGRRDTQYF
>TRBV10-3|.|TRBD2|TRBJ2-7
TGTGCCATCAGTGGTAGCGGGCCTCCGGGGTACGAGCAGTACTTC
CAISGSGPPGYEQYF
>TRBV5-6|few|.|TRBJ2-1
TGTGCCAGCAGCTTCGGGTCCAATGAGCAGTTCTTC
CASSFGSNEQFF
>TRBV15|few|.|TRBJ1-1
TGTGCCACCAGCAGCCTTCGGGGGGGCACTGAAGCTTTCTTT
CATSSLRGGTEAFF
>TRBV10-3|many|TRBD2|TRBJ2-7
TGTGCCACCGGACTAGCGGGAGGCAACGAGCAGTACTTC
CATGLAGGNEQYF
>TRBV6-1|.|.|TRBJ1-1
TGTGCCAGCGCGGTGGGCCATAACACTGAAGCTTTCTTT
CASAVGHNTEAFF
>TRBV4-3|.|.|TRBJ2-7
TGCGCCAGCAGCCCGACGCCGGAGAGCTCCTACGAGCAGTACTTC
CASSPTPESSYEQYF
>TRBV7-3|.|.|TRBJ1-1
TGTGCCAGCAGCCCTATGATGGGACTTTACCCGAACACTGAAGCTTTCTTT
CASSPMMGLYPNTEAFF
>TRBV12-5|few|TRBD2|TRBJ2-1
TGTGCTAGTGGTTTGCTAGCGGGAGGCCAGCAGTTCTTC
CASGLLAGGQQFF
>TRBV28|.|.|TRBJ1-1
TGTGCCAGCAGTTTTCAGGTTTACACTGAAGCTTTCTTT
CASSFQVYTEAFF
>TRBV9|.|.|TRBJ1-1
TGTGCCAGCAGCGGCCCGGCAGGCACTGAAGCTTTCTTT
CASSGPAGTEAFF
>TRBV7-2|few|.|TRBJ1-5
TGTGCCAGCGGATCTCCTGGGCCCCAGCATTTT
CASGSPGPQHF
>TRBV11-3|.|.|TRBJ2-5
TGTGCCAGCAGCTTAGACAGTTACCAAGAGACCCAGTACTTC
CASSLDSYQETQYF
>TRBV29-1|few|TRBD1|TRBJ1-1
TGCAGCGTTAGGGGAGGACAGGGGAACACTGAAGCTTTCTTT
CSVRGGQGNTEAFF
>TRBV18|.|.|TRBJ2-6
TGTGCCAGCTCACCAATAGGGGGGCCTGGGGCCAACGTCCTGACTTTC
CASSPIGGPGANVLTF
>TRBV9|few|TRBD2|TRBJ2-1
TGTGCCAGCAGCGTATGGAGCGGGGAAAGCTCCTACAATGAGCAGTTCTTC
CASSVWSGESSYNEQFF
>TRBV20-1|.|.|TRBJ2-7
TGCAGTGCTAGAGATCTCGGGCGACATTCCTACGAGCAGTACTTC
CSARDLGRHSYEQYF
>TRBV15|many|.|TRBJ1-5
TGTGCCACCAGCAGAGAAGGGAATAGCAATCAGCCCCAGCATTTT
CATSREGNSNQPQHF
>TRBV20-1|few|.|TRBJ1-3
TGCAGTGCTAGAGATCGAGCGGGCGCGGGCTCTGGAAACACCATATATTTT
CSARDRAGAGSGNTIYF
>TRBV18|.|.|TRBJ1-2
TGTGCCAGCTCATGGAGGAATTATGGCTACACCTTC
CASSWRNYGYTF
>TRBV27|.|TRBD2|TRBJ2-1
TGTGCCAGCAGTTTAACGGGACTAGCGTCCAATGAGCAGTTCTTC
CASSLTGLASNEQFF
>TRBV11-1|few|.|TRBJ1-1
TGCGCTGACAAACCTGACAGCTTCTTGAACACTGAAGCTTTCTTT
CADKPDSFLNTEAFF
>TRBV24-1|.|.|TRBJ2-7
TGTGCCACCAGTCAAGGCTTCGAGCAGTACTTC
CATSQGFEQYF
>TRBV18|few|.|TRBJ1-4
TGTGCCAGCTCCGGTAGGAAAGCGGACCTTAATGAAAAACTGTTTTTT
CASSGRKADLNEKLFF
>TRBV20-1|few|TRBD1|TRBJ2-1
TGCAGTGTTTACGGGACAGGGTCGTACAATGAGCAGTTCTTC
CSVYGTGSYNEQFF
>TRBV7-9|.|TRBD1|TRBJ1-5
TGTGCCAGCAGCTCTACAGGGGCGGATCAGCCCCAGCATTTT
CASSSTGADQPQHF
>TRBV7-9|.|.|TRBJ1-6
TGTGCCAGCAGCTTCGGAGGTTCACCCCTCCACTTT
CASSFGGSPLHF
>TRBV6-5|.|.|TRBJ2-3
TGTGCCAGCAGCCCCTTCAGGGTGAACACAGATACGCAGTATTTT
CASSPFRVNTDTQYF
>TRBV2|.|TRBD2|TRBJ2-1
TGTGCCAGCAGTCAGGATAGACTAGCGGGAGTGGGCGAGCAGTTCTTC
CASSQDRLAGVGEQFF
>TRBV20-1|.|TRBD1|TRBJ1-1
TGCAGTGCTAGGGAGACAGGGGGCGGAAACACTGAAGCTTTCTTT
CSARETGGGNTEAFF
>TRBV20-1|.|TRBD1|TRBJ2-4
TGCAGTGCCCGGGACAGGGGTAACATTCAGTACTTC
CSARDRGNIQYF